These 18 T cell receptor beta chains came from one sample sequenced in a study of blood T cell repertoires in COVID-19. TCRdb keeps only in-frame clones here, not all; method: immunoSEQ multiplex PCR. The sample yields about 270,000 clones, roughly 79% seen once. Sequencing used peripheral blood. The origin of the receptors is a woman aged 55-69 years with active or convalescent COVID-19.

This clone occurred once. The chain uses TRBV28 and TRBJ1-3, with no clear D. The V gene's germline CDR1 is MDHEN and CDR2 SYDVKM. Trimming took off 5 bases at V and 4 bases at J, with 15 bases between the two ends. The CDR3 sequence is 15 residues long. In DNA form, the CDR3 reads TGTGCCAGCAGTCCCCCCATAGCTTTGGGAAACACCATATATTTT. As protein: CASSPPIALGNTIYF.

The chain carries TRBV30 and TRBJ1-1, with TRBD1 as a possible D gene (6 bases). CDR1 is GTSNPN and CDR2 is SVGIG in the germline V gene (reference sequence). Trimming took off 2 bases at V and 3 bases at J, with 19 bases between the two ends. There are 16 residues in the CDR3. This CDR3 reads CAWSPLPDRSDTEAFF. In nucleotides, the CDR3 is TGTGCCTGGAGTCCCCTTCCTGACAGGAGCGACACTGAAGCTTTCTTT.

The chain joins TRBV27 to TRBJ1-1; D ambiguous. V lost 3 bases and J 1 base, leaving 9 bases between the germline ends. The CDR3 runs to 14 residues. CDR1 and CDR2 from the germline V gene are MNHEY and SMNVEV (reference sequence). The CDR3 nucleotides read TGTGCCAGCAGTTTTTCTGGAGGGAACACTGAAGCTTTCTTT. Protein: CASSFSGGNTEAFF.

The genes are TRBV5-6 and TRBJ1-2, with D unclear. This CDR3 spans 13 amino acids. V was trimmed by 3 bases and J by 4 bases, leaving 10 bases between them. CDR1 and CDR2 from the germline V gene are SGHDT and YYEEEE. Here the CDR3 DNA reads TGTGCCAGCAGCTGGCTTCAGGTCTATGGCTACACCTTC. It codes for CASSWLQVYGYTF.

The genes are TRBV29-1 and TRBJ2-5; no reliable D call. CDR1 is SQVTM and CDR2 is ANQGSEA in the germline V gene. Trimming cost V 3 bases and J 5 bases, with 13 bases left between them. The CDR3 totals 13 residues. CDR3 nucleotides: TGCAGCGTTGATGGCAGGTATTGGGAGACCCAGTACTTC. It specifies CSVDGRYWETQYF.

This sequence joins TRBV9 and TRBJ1-5; 8 bases are a match to TRBD1. Germline assignment: CDR1 SGDLS and CDR2 YYNGEE. V lost 3 bases, J lost 4 bases, and 3 bases stayed unmatched. The CDR3 length is 14 residues. CDR3 sequence reads: CASSATGGNQPQHF. The CDR3, as DNA: TGTGCCAGCAGCGCTACAGGGGGGAATCAGCCCCAGCATTTT.

This clone was detected many times. This rearrangement joins TRBV12-5 to TRBJ2-7; D call uncertain. Trimming took 2 bases from V and 0 from J, leaving 8 bases between them. CDR3 size: 14 residues. Germline CDR1 reads LGHNT; CDR2 reads FRNRAP. In nucleotides, the CDR3 is TGTGCTAGTGGTTTGTCCCAGTACTCCTACGAGCAGTACTTC. Translation gives CASGLSQYSYEQYF.

The chain joins TRBV4-2 to TRBJ2-7; 7 bases fit TRBD2. V trimming: 0 bases; J trimming: 5 bases; junction bases outside the gene matches: 1. CDR1 LGHNA and CDR2 YNFKEQ come from the germline V gene. The CDR3 sequence is 13 residues long. CDR3 sequence reads: CASSQEAGDEQYF. CDR3 nucleotide sequence: TGTGCCAGCAGCCAAGAGGCGGGGGACGAGCAGTACTTC.

The rearrangement links TRBV7-3 to TRBJ2-7; 9 bases line up with TRBD1. Germline CDR1 SGHTA, CDR2 FQGTGA. V was clipped by 5 bases and J by 6 bases; unmatched bases: 8. The length of the CDR3 is 14 residues. CDR3 residues: CASSMTGGGPEQYF. The CDR3 coding sequence is TGTGCCAGCAGCATGACAGGGGGAGGGCCCGAGCAGTACTTC.

The chain employs TRBV2 and TRBJ2-3; D may be TRBD2 (6 bases). V lost 8 bases and J lost 4, with 25 bases in between. The CDR3 is 17 amino acids. The germline V gene encodes CDR1 SNHLY and CDR2 FYNNEI. The CDR3 DNA reads TGTGCCAGCCCTGGGATGAGGAGGGCCTCAGGGCCAGATACGCAGTATTTT. The encoded protein is CASPGMRRASGPDTQYF.

The chain joins TRBV18 to TRBJ1-1, with 7 bases lining up with TRBD1. Unmatched junction bases numbered 12, after V lost 3 bases and J lost 5 bases. The CDR3 extends over 16 amino acids. The V gene's germline CDR1 is KGHSH and CDR2 LQKENI. CDR3 in amino acids: CASSPGTVRVGTEAFF. In DNA form, the CDR3 reads TGTGCCAGCTCACCGGGGACAGTCCGGGTGGGGACTGAAGCTTTCTTT. Looking up the rest from reference TRBV18 and TRBJ1-1 gives the full variable domain: NAGVMQNPRHLVRRRGQEARLRCSPMKGHSHVYWYRQLPEEGLKFMVYLQKENIIDESGMPKERFSAEFPKEGPSILRIQQVVRGDSAAYFCASSPGTVRVGTEAFFGQGTRLTVV.

This CDR3 is CASSVRENYGYTF. CDR3 sequence (DNA): TGTGCCAGTAGTGTAAGGGAGAACTATGGCTACACCTTC. The chain recombines TRBV19 with TRBJ1-2, with no clear D. CDR1 is LNHDA and CDR2 is SQIVND in the germline V gene (reference sequence). V was cut by 5 bases and J by 2 bases, with 9 bases left in between. The CDR3 totals 13 residues.

This clone was counted a single time. The CDR3 DNA reads TGCGCCAGCAGCCATCAACAGGGAGGGAATGAAAAACTGTTTTTT. Amino acids: CASSHQQGGNEKLFF. The J gene is TRBJ1-4, the V gene TRBV4-3; tentatively, D is TRBD1 (6 bases). Trimming removed 3 bases at V and 5 bases at J, with 13 bases between. Per germline, CDR1 LGHNA and CDR2 YSLEER. CDR3 length: 15 residues.

This clone was counted only a few times. The rearrangement links TRBV7-2 to TRBJ2-3, with 16 bases that match TRBD2. The V segment lost 5 bases and the J segment 4 bases; nucleotides outside the gene matches: 6. Germline V gene lookup returns CDR1 SGHTA and CDR2 FQGNSA. CDR3 length equals 17 residues. This chain's CDR3 is CASSTGTSGGAADTQYF. The CDR3 DNA is TGTGCCAGCAGCACGGGGACTAGCGGGGGGGCCGCAGATACGCAGTATTTT.

The chain couples TRBV5-4 to TRBJ1-4; weak D call: TRBD1 (6 bases). V gave up 0 bases and J gave up 7 bases, with 16 bases separating them. This CDR3 spans 16 amino acids. The germline CDR1 and CDR2 sequences are SGHNT and YYREEE (reference sequence). CDR3 in DNA: TGTGCCAGCAGCTTGGCTACCGGGGGGCGGCCTGAAAAACTGTTTTTT. Protein product: CASSLATGGRPEKLFF.

V usage is TRBV19 and J usage is TRBJ1-2; the match to TRBD1 covers 10 bases. This CDR3 has 14 residues. The trim removed 6 bases at V and 1 base at J, leaving 2 bases unmatched. The V gene's germline CDR1 is LNHDA and CDR2 SQIVND (reference sequence). CDR3 bases: TGTGCCAGTAGCGACAGGGGGCTTAACTATGGCTACACCTTC. Encoded protein: CASSDRGLNYGYTF.

The genes are TRBV6-5 and TRBJ1-2, with 8 bases aligning to TRBD1. The CDR3 covers 16 residues. Trimming took 2 bases from V and 3 from J; bases not matched to a gene: 8. The germline gives CDR1 MNHEY, CDR2 SVGAGI. The CDR3: CASSYTGQGGDYGYTF. The CDR3 DNA reads TGTGCCAGCAGTTACACCGGACAGGGTGGCGACTATGGCTACACCTTC.

The chain combines TRBV21-1 with TRBJ2-1; the listed D gene, TRBD1, was not tested against the DNA. TRBV21-1 is noted as a pseudogene. This CDR3 is 15 amino acids long. CDR3 loop: CASSTDRPPYNEQFF. The CDR3 nucleotides read TGTGCCAGCAGCACGGACAGGCCTCCCTACAATGAGCAGTTCTTC.